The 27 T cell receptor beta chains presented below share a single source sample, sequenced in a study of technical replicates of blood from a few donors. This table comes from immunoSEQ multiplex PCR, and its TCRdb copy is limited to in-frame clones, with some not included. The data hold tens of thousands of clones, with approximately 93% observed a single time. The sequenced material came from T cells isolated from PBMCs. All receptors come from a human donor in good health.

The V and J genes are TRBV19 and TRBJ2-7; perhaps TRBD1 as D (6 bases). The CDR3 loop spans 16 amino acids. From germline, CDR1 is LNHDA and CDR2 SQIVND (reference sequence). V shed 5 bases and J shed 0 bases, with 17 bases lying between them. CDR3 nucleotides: TGTGCCAGTAGTCCATGGGCAGGGGCTTTCTCCTACGAGCAGTACTTC. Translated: CASSPWAGAFSYEQYF.

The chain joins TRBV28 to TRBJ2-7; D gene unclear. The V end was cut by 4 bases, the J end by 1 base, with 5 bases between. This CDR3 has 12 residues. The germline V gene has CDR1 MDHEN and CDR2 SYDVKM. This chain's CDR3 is CASSSVSYEQYF. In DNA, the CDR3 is TGTGCCAGCAGTTCCGTTTCCTACGAGCAGTACTTC.

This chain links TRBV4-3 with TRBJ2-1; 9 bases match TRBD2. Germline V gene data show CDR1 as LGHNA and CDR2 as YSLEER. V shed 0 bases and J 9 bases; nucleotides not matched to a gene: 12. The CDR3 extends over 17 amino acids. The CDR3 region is CASSQDSPAGGPGEQFF. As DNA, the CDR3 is TGCGCCAGCAGCCAAGATTCCCCTGCGGGAGGGCCTGGTGAGCAGTTCTTC.

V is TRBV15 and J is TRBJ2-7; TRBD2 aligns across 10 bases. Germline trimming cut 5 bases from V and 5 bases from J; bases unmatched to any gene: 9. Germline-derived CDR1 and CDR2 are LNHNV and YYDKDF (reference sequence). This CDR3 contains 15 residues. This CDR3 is CATSGGTSVGNEQYF. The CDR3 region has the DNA TGTGCCACCAGCGGAGGGACTAGCGTGGGGAACGAGCAGTACTTC.

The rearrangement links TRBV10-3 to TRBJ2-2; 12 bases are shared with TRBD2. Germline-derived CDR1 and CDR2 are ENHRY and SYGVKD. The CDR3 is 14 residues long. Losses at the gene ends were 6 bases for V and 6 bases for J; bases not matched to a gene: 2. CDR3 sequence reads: CAIRTSGGPGELFF. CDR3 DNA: TGTGCCATCAGGACTAGCGGGGGCCCCGGGGAGCTGTTTTTT.

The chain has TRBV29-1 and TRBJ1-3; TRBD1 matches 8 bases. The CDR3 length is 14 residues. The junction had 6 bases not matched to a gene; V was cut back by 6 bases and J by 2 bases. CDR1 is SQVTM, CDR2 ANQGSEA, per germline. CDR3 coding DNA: TGCAGCGTGGAGACAGGGGTTCCTGGAAACACCATATATTTT. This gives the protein CSVETGVPGNTIYF.

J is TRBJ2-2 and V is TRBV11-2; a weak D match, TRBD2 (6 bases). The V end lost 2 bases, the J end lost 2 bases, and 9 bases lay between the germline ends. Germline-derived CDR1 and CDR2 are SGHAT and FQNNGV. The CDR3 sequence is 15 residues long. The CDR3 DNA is TGTGCCAGCAGCTTAACTAGCATTAACACCGGGGAGCTGTTTTTT. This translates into CASSLTSINTGELFF. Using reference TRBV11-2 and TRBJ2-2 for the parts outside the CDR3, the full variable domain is EAGVAQSPRYKIIEKRQSVAFWCNPISGHATLYWYQQILGQGPKLLIQFQNNGVVDDSQLPKDRFSAERLKGVDSTLKIQPAKLEDSAVYLCASSLTSINTGELFFGEGSRLTVL.

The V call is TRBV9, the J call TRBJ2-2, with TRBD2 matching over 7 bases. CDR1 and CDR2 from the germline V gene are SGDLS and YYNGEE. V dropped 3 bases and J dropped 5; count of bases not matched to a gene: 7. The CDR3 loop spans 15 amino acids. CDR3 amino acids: CASSGGGLRTGELFF. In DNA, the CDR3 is TGTGCCAGCAGCGGGGGGGGACTAAGGACCGGGGAGCTGTTTTTT.

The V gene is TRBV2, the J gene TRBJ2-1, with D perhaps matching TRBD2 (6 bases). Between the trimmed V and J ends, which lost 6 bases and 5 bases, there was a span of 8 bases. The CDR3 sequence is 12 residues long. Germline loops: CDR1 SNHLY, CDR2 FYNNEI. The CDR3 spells CASRDYHNEQFF. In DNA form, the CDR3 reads TGTGCCAGCAGGGACTATCACAATGAGCAGTTCTTC.

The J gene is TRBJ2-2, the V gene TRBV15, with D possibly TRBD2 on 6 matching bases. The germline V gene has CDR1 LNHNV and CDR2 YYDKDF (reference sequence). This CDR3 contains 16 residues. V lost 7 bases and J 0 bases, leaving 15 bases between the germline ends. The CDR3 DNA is TGTGCCACCATCCCGGACTACTACGCGAACACCGGGGAGCTGTTTTTT. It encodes CATIPDYYANTGELFF.

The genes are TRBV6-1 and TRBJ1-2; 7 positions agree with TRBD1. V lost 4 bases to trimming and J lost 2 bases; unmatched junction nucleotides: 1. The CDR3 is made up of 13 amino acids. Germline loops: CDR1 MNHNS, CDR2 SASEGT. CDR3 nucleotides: TGTGCCAGCAGTGTGACAGGGAACTATGGCTACACCTTC. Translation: CASSVTGNYGYTF.

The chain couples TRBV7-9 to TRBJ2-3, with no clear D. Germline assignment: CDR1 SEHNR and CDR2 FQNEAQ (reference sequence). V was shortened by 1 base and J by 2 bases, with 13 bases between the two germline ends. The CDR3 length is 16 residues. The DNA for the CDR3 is TGTGCCAGCAGCTTAGGGAATAGAGGTGACACAGATACGCAGTATTTT. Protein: CASSLGNRGDTDTQYF. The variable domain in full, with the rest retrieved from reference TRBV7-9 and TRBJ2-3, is DTGVSQNPRHKITKRGQNVTFRCDPISEHNRLYWYRQTLGQGPEFLTYFQNEAQLEKSRLLSDRFSAERPKGSFSTLEIQRTEQGDSAMYLCASSLGNRGDTDTQYFGPGTRLTVL.

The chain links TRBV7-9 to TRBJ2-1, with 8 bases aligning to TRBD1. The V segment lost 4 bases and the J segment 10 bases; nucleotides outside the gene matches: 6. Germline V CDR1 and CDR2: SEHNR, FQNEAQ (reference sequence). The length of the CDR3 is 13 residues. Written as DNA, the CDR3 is TGTGCCAGCAGCTGGGGACAGGCCGGGGAGCAGTTCTTC. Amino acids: CASSWGQAGEQFF.

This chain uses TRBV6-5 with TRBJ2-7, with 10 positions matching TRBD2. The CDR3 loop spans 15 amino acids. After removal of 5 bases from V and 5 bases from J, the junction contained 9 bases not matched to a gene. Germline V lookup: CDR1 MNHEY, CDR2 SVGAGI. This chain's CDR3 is CASSVPAGGGHEQYF. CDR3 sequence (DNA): TGTGCCAGCAGTGTCCCAGCGGGAGGGGGCCACGAGCAGTACTTC.

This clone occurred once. The CDR3 protein is CASSPIAGGTDTQYF. CDR3 in DNA: TGTGCCAGCAGTCCTATAGCGGGGGGCACAGATACGCAGTATTTT. V and J are TRBV6-1 and TRBJ2-3; 9 bases map to TRBD2. Germline V gives CDR1 MNHNS, CDR2 SASEGT. J was trimmed by 1 base and V by 5 bases; bases with no gene match: 4. The CDR3 runs 15 residues.

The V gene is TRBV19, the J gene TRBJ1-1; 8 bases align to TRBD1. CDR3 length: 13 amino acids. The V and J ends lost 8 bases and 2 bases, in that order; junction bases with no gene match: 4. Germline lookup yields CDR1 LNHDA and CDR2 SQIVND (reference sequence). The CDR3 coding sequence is TGTGCCAGTCGCACAGGGGGTAACACTGAAGCTTTCTTT. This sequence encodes CASRTGGNTEAFF.

CDR3 coding DNA: TGTGCCATCAGTGGGGGACAGCCCCCTGGGGAGCTGTTTTTT. As protein: CAISGGQPPGELFF. The V call is TRBV10-3, the J call TRBJ2-2; TRBD1 aligns across 7 bases. V shed 4 bases and J 8 bases; nucleotides not matched to a gene: 7. Germline CDR1 ENHRY, CDR2 SYGVKD. This CDR3 contains 14 residues.

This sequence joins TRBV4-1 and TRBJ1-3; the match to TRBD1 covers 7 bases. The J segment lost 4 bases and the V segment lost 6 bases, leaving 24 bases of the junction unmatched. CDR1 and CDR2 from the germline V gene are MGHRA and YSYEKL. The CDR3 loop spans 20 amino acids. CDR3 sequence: CASRDTGAQLQKSSGNTIYF. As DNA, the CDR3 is TGCGCCAGCAGGGATACAGGGGCCCAACTACAAAAATCCTCCGGAAACACCATATATTTT.

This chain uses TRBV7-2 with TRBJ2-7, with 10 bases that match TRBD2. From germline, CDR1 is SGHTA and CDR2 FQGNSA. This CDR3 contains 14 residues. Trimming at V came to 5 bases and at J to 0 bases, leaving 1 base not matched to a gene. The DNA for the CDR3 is TGTGCCAGCAGCCCTAGCGGGAGCTCCTACGAGCAGTACTTC. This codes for CASSPSGSSYEQYF.

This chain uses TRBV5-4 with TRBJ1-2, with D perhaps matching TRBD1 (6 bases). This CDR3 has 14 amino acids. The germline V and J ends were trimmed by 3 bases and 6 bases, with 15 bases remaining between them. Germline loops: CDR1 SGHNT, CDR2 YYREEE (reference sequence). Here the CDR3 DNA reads TGTGCCAGCAGCTCGGGATGGGACAATGATGGCTACACCTTC. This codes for CASSSGWDNDGYTF.

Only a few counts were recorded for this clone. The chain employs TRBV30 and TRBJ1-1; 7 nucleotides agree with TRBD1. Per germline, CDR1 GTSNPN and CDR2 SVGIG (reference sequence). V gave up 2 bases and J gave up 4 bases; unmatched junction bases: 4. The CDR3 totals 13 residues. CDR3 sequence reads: CAWSPDRTTEAFF. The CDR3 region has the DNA TGTGCCTGGAGTCCGGACAGGACCACTGAAGCTTTCTTT.

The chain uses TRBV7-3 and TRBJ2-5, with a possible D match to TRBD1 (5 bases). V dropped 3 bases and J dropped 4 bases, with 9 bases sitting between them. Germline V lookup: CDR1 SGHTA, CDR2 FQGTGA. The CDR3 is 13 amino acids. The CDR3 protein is CASSLSGLETQYF. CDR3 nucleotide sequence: TGTGCCAGCAGCTTGTCAGGGTTAGAGACCCAGTACTTC.

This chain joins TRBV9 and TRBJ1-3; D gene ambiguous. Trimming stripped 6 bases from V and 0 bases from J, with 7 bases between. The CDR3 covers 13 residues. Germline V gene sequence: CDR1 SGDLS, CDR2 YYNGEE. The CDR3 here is CASKSLSGNTIYF. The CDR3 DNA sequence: TGTGCCAGCAAGAGTCTCTCTGGAAACACCATATATTTT.

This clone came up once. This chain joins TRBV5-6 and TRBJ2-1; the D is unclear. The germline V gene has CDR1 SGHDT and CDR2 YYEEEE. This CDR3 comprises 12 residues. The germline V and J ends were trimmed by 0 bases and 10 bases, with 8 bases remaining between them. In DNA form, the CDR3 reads TGTGCCAGCAGCTTGGAGATGGGCGAGCAGTTCTTC. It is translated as CASSLEMGEQFF.

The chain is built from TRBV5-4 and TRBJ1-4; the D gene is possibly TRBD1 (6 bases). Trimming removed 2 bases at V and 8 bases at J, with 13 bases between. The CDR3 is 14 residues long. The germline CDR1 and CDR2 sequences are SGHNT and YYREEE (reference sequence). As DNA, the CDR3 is TGTGCCAGCAGCTTTTGGGGGCTGAGGGAAAAACTGTTTTTT. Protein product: CASSFWGLREKLFF.

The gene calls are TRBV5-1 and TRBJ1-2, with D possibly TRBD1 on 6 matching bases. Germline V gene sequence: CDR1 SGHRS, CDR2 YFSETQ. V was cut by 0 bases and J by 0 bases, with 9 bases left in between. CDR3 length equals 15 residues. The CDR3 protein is CASSLGSGANYGYTF. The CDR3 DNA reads TGCGCCAGCAGCTTGGGTTCAGGGGCTAACTATGGCTACACCTTC.

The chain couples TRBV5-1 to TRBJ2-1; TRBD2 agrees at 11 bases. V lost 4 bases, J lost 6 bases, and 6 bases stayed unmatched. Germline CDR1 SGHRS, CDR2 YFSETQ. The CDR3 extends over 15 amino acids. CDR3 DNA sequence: TGCGCCAGCAGCGCAGGGACTAGCGGTTCCAATGAGCAGTTCTTC. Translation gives CASSAGTSGSNEQFF.